These 21 T cell receptor beta chains share one sample of origin, sequenced in a study of identical twins. Each CDR3 protein is one row after TCRdb ran MiXCR on the 5' RACE reads. This sample has about 890,000 distinct CDR3 sequences; 9% to 15% occur once, and the top ten carry 1.5% to 2%. The sample was also reused in another study, on yellow fever vaccine responses in identical twins.

Sequenced: PBMCs. The source of these receptors is a woman aged 18-35 years in good health.

The genes are TRBV29-1 and TRBJ1-2; D remains unclear. Germline V CDR1 and CDR2: SQVTM, ANQGSEA. The V and J ends lost 4 bases and 8 bases respectively, with 14 bases between them. The length of the CDR3 is 12 residues. The CDR3 reads CSVVWGVGGYTF. The CDR3 region has the DNA TGCAGCGTTGTTTGGGGTGTAGGCGGCTACACCTTC.

The sample holds a few counts of this clonotype. V and J are TRBV11-1 and TRBJ2-3; D not resolved. This CDR3 is 19 amino acids long. The V end lost 1 base, the J end lost 2 bases, and 22 bases lay between the germline ends. The germline V gene encodes CDR1 SGHAT and CDR2 FQDESV (reference sequence). The CDR3 nucleotides are TGTGCCAGCAGCTTAGTTCTTTCCAGCCCGAATCCGGTCACAGATACGCAGTATTTT. Residues: CASSLVLSSPNPVTDTQYF.

This clonotype has more than one count but fewer than ten. The gene calls are TRBV12-3 or TRBV12-4 and TRBJ2-5, with a tentative D call TRBD2 (5 bases). The CDR3 is 14 residues long. V was shortened by 6 bases and J by 7 bases, with 18 bases between the two germline ends. The CDR3 region is CASSLEDFTGTQYF. The CDR3, as DNA: TGTGCCAGCAGCCTCGAGGACTTCACGGGGACCCAGTACTTC.

CDR3 nucleotide sequence: TGTGCCAGCAGCCCAGGACTAGCGGCTTTCACAGATACGCAGTATTTT. Translating it yields CASSPGLAAFTDTQYF. The rearrangement joins TRBV7-7 to TRBJ2-3; 10 bases map to TRBD2. J gave up 2 bases and V 5 bases, and 7 bases lay outside the gene matches. The CDR3 sequence is 16 residues long. CDR1 is SSHAT and CDR2 is FNYEAQ in the germline V gene (reference sequence).

Ten or more counts support this clonotype. The V gene is TRBV10-3, the J gene TRBJ1-1; D remains ambiguous. The CDR3 is 15 amino acids. The V gene lost 8 bases and the J gene lost 1 base, with 17 bases spanning the gap. CDR1 is ENHRY, CDR2 SYGVKD, per germline. DNA of the CDR3: TGTGCCATCTCCGCGACAAATGAGCCGAACACTGAAGCTTTCTTT. It specifies CAISATNEPNTEAFF.

In its sample, this clonotype was seen many times. This sequence joins TRBV20-1 and TRBJ2-2; TRBD2 is a possible D gene (6 bases). V shed 6 bases and J shed 7 bases, with 15 bases lying between them. CDR1 is DFQATT, CDR2 SNEGSKA, per germline (reference sequence). CDR3 length: 13 residues. The CDR3 sequence: CSALGVSGGELFF. CDR3 in DNA: TGCAGTGCCTTGGGGGTTAGCGGCGGGGAGCTGTTTTTT.

Only a few counts were recorded for this clonotype. This sequence joins TRBV2 and TRBJ1-5, with D possibly TRBD1 on 6 matching bases. Germline lookup yields CDR1 SNHLY and CDR2 FYNNEI. With 6 bases removed from V and 3 bases from J, the gap between germline ends came to 9 bases. The CDR3 is made up of 13 amino acids. CDR3 region: CASRRDTNQPQHF. Written as DNA, the CDR3 is TGTGCCAGCAGACGGGACACCAATCAGCCCCAGCATTTT.

This clonotype has only a few counts. CDR3 nucleotides: TGTGCCACCAGCGCCGGGACTAGCGGGGGGGCCGTCTACGAGCAGTACGTC. The encoded protein is CATSAGTSGGAVYEQYV. The chain joins TRBV10-3 to TRBJ2-7, with 16 positions matching TRBD2. CDR1 and CDR2 from the germline V gene are ENHRY and SYGVKD. The length of the CDR3 is 17 residues. The V segment lost 10 bases and the J segment 3 bases; nucleotides outside the gene matches: 12.

This clonotype came up a few times. The CDR3 DNA reads TGTGCCAGCAGCTTAGTGGGAATTTCCTACAATGAGCAGTTCTTC. The encoded protein is CASSLVGISYNEQFF. This chain uses TRBV7-2 with TRBJ2-1; D unclear. The CDR3 length is 15 residues. CDR1 SGHTA and CDR2 FQGNSA come from the germline V gene. V was trimmed by 1 base and J by 1 base, leaving 8 bases between them.

This chain joins TRBV2 and TRBJ2-3; possible D gene TRBD2, 5 bases. The CDR3 totals 14 residues. The V end lost 8 bases, the J end lost 6 bases, and 18 bases lay between the germline ends. Germline CDR1 and CDR2: SNHLY and FYNNEI. For the CDR3, the DNA is TGTGCCAGCGGATTAGTTGAGGGCCCGGATACGCAGTATTTT. Protein: CASGLVEGPDTQYF. Filled out from reference TRBV2 and TRBJ2-3, the complete variable domain reads EPEVTQTPSHQVTQMGQEVILRCVPISNHLYFYWYRQILGQKVEFLVSFYNNEISEKSEIFDDQFSVERPDGSNFTLKIRSTKLEDSAMYFCASGLVEGPDTQYFGPGTRLTVL.

Many counts were recorded for this clonotype. This sequence joins TRBV29-1 and TRBJ2-1, with D uncertain. The CDR3 has 13 amino acids. V was cut by 7 bases and J by 1 base, with 11 bases left in between. Per germline, CDR1 SQVTM and CDR2 ANQGSEA. Here the CDR3 DNA reads TGCAGCGCCCGGACCGATTCCTACAATGAGCAGTTCTTC. It yields the protein CSARTDSYNEQFF.

The rearrangement joins TRBV18 to TRBJ2-1, with TRBD2 identical over 11 bases. This CDR3 spans 17 amino acids. Germline lookup yields CDR1 KGHSH and CDR2 LQKENI. With V trimmed by 2 bases and J by 4 bases, 7 bases remained unmatched. The CDR3 protein is CASSPELAGAKYNEQFF. DNA of the CDR3: TGTGCCAGCTCACCAGAACTAGCGGGGGCTAAATACAATGAGCAGTTCTTC.

The CDR3 nucleotides are TGTGCCAGCAGCAGGGCCGGGACAGAGTATGGCTACACCTTC. Its translation: CASSRAGTEYGYTF. The V and J genes are TRBV5-6 and TRBJ1-2; 7 bases match TRBD1. The CDR3 runs to 14 residues. From germline, CDR1 is SGHDT and CDR2 YYEEEE. V trimming: 4 bases; J trimming: 5 bases; junction bases outside the gene matches: 8.

The chain joins TRBV28 to TRBJ2-1, with TRBD2 matching 7 bases. In germline, CDR1 is MDHEN, CDR2 SYDVKM. V shed 10 bases and J 0 bases; nucleotides not matched to a gene: 9. The CDR3 contains 15 residues. DNA for the CDR3: TGTGCCACTAATAGCGGGTCCAGCTCCTACAATGAGCAGTTCTTC. This gives the protein CATNSGSSSYNEQFF.

This chain joins TRBV7-2 and TRBJ2-2; TRBD1 is a possible D gene (6 bases). Looked up from germline, CDR1 is SGHTA and CDR2 is FQGNSA. The ends were cut back, 0 bases at V and 4 bases at J, with 9 bases in the middle. The CDR3 length is 15 residues. The CDR3 DNA reads TGTGCCAGCAGCTTAGCGGGGGCCCTCACCGGGGAGCTGTTTTTT. Amino acids: CASSLAGALTGELFF.

This CDR3 is CASSTGQGWDIQYF. As DNA, the CDR3 is TGTGCCAGCAGTACCGGACAGGGATGGGACATTCAGTACTTC. The V call is TRBV5-4, the J call TRBJ2-4; 8 nucleotides match TRBD1. Germline values: CDR1 SGHNT, CDR2 YYREEE (reference sequence). Losses at the gene ends were 5 bases for V and 8 bases for J; bases not matched to a gene: 9. The CDR3 contains 14 residues.

Details on this clonotype: At one of its ends the junction is not consistent with the germline gene, which may arise from a read error. The rearrangement uses TRBV20-1 and TRBJ2-1; 10 positions agree with TRBD1. This CDR3 spans 10 amino acids. CDR1 is DFQATT and CDR2 is SNEGSKA in the germline V gene (reference sequence). The CDR3 loop is CSARTGGSVF. CDR3 coding DNA: TGCAGTGCTAGGACAGGGGGCTCTGTCTTC.

This clonotype was recorded many times. The chain uses TRBV28 and TRBJ1-5; TRBD1 is a possible D gene (5 bases). The CDR3 consists of 13 residues. From germline, CDR1 is MDHEN and CDR2 SYDVKM. Between the trimmed V and J ends, which lost 2 bases and 8 bases, there was a span of 10 bases. The CDR3 loop is CASSLRGIEPQHF. CDR3 DNA sequence: TGTGCCAGCAGTTTACGGGGGATCGAGCCCCAGCATTTT. The full variable domain, with the rest looked up from reference TRBV28 and TRBJ1-5, is DVKVTQSSRYLVKRTGEKVFLECVQDMDHENMFWYRQDPGLGLRLIYFSYDVKMKEKGDIPEGYSVSREKKERFSLILESASTNQTSMYLCASSLRGIEPQHFGDGTRLSIL.

This clonotype has only a few counts. This rearrangement joins TRBV15 to TRBJ2-1; TRBD2 aligns across 12 bases. The CDR3 extends over 16 amino acids. The J segment lost 12 bases and the V segment lost 0 bases, leaving 9 bases of the junction unmatched. Germline loops: CDR1 LNHNV, CDR2 YYDKDF (reference sequence). CDR3 loop: CATSRDRLAGGEVQFF. Here the CDR3 DNA reads TGTGCCACCAGCAGAGATCGTCTAGCGGGGGGGGAGGTGCAGTTCTTC.

This clonotype was seen only a few times. The J gene is TRBJ2-2, the V gene TRBV2; D is perhaps TRBD1 (5 bases). Germline V gene data show CDR1 as SNHLY and CDR2 as FYNNEI. There are 19 residues in the CDR3. With 0 bases removed from V and 0 bases from J, the gap between germline ends came to 17 bases. CDR3 protein: CASSEALRQMNANTGELFF. The DNA for the CDR3 is TGTGCCAGCAGTGAAGCGCTTCGACAGATGAACGCGAACACCGGGGAGCTGTTTTTT.

This clonotype was seen ten or more times. The chain combines TRBV12-3 or TRBV12-4 with TRBJ2-5; D perhaps matches TRBD2 (6 bases). Trimming took 6 bases from V and 4 from J, leaving 15 bases between them. The CDR3 contains 14 residues. CDR3 sequence (DNA): TGTGCCAGCAGCCTGGGGGGAGCCCTAGAGACCCAGTACTTC. Translated, it gives CASSLGGALETQYF.